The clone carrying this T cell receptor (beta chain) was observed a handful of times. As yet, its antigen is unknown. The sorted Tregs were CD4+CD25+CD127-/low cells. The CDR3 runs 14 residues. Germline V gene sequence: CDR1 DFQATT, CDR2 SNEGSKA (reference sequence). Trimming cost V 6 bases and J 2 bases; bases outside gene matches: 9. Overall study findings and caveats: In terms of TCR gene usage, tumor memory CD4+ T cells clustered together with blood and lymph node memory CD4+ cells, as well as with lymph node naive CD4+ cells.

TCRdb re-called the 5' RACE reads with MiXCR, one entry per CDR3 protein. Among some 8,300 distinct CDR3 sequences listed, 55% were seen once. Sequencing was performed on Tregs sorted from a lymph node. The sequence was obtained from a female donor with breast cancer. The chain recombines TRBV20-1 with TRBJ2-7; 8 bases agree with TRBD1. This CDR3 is CSAKQGVTTYEQYF. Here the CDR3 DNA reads TGCAGTGCAAAACAGGGGGTCACCACCTACGAGCAGTACTTC.